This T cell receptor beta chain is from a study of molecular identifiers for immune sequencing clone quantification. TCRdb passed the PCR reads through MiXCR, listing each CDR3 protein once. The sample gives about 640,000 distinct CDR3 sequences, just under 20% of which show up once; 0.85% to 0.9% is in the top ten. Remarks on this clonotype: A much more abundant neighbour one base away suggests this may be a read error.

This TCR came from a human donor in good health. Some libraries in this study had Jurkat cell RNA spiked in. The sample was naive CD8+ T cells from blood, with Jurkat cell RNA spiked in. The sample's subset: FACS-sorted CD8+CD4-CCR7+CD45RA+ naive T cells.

The CDR3 region has the DNA TGTGCCAGCAGTGCTCCGGGACCGATGAGTTCACCCCTCCACTTT. It codes for CASSAPGPMSSPLHF. This chain connects TRBV6-2 or TRBV6-3 to TRBJ1-6; maybe TRBD1 (5 bases). The V end lost 5 bases, the J end lost 9 bases, and 17 bases lay between the germline ends. Looked up from germline, CDR1 is MNHEY and CDR2 is SVGEGT. The length of the CDR3 is 15 residues.